A selection of T cell receptor beta chains follows, all from one sample in a study of T cell responses to AZD1222 COVID-19 vaccine. TCRdb keeps only in-frame clones here, not all; method: immunoSEQ multiplex PCR. The data show approximately 110,000 clones, more than 80% seen once. This sample comprised peripheral blood, obtained 28 days after the second AZD1222 dose. These receptors came from an adult who received the AZD1222 COVID-19 vaccine. The CDR3 runs from the conserved cysteine through the conserved F or W. Fields, in order: D gene, clone size, J gene, V gene, CDR3 DNA, CDR3 protein. A D gene is named only where the DNA matches it firmly. Not every row has a clone size; where given, it reads once, few, many or a size class.

-	-	TRBJ1-4	TRBV28	TGTGCCAGCAGTACCTACAGGAGCGGCGGTGAAAAACTGTTTTTT	CASSTYRSGGEKLFF
-	-	TRBJ1-4	TRBV18	TGTGCCAGCTCACACCAGGACCGCGGGGAAAAACTGTTTTTT	CASSHQDRGEKLFF
TRBD2	-	TRBJ2-1	TRBV3-1/TRBV3-2	TGTGCCAGCAGCCGATCGGGAGCGGGGGGGCAGGGTGAGCAGTTCTTC	CASSRSGAGGQGEQFF
-	-	TRBJ1-5	TRBV7-2	TGTGCCAGCAGCTTAGCGTTAGGGGCGCTTCATCAGCCCCAGCATTTT	CASSLALGALHQPQHF
-	-	TRBJ2-2	TRBV7-9	TGTGCCAGCAGCTTACTTAACCTCCTGGAGGAGCTGTTTTTT	CASSLLNLLEELFF
-	medium-sized	TRBJ2-2	TRBV2	TGTGCCAGCAGTGATGGACGGATCGCGCCCGGGGAGCTGTTTTTT	CASSDGRIAPGELFF
-	-	TRBJ1-4	TRBV6-1	TGTGCCAGCAGTGAAGTTGGGGTTGCAACTAATGAAAAACTGTTTTTT	CASSEVGVATNEKLFF
-	-	TRBJ2-7	TRBV7-7	TGTGCCAGCAGCAATGGGGCCTACGAGCAGTACTTC	CASSNGAYEQYF
-	-	TRBJ1-4	TRBV5-4	TGTGCCAGCAGCTTGGGAGGGGATACTAATGAAAAACTGTTTTTT	CASSLGGDTNEKLFF
-	-	TRBJ1-5	TRBV3-1/TRBV3-2	TGTGCCAGCAGCCAAGAGAGGGGGGGCGGTCAGCCCCAGCATTTT	CASSQERGGGQPQHF
-	-	TRBJ1-1	TRBV7-6	TGTGCCAGCAGCTTAGGGTCCGGCTTGAACACTGAAGCTTTCTTT	CASSLGSGLNTEAFF
-	-	TRBJ1-6	TRBV10-1	TGCGCCAGCACTGGCGGGACTAATTCACCCCTCCACTTT	CASTGGTNSPLHF
-	-	TRBJ2-5	TRBV11-2	TGTGCCAGCAGCCCCGATGCCCTGCGGGTGGAGACCCAGTACTTC	CASSPDALRVETQYF
TRBD2	-	TRBJ2-7	TRBV3-1/TRBV3-2	TGTGCCAGCAGCGCCCTAGGCGGGGGCTACGAGCAGTACTTC	CASSALGGGYEQYF
TRBD1	-	TRBJ1-4	TRBV4-1	TGCGCCAGCAGCCACGGGACAGCAACTAATGAAAAACTGTTTTTT	CASSHGTATNEKLFF
TRBD1	-	TRBJ2-5	TRBV9	TGTGCCAGCAGCGTAGCTGCAGGGGGTGAGACCCAGTACTTC	CASSVAAGGETQYF
TRBD1	-	TRBJ2-1	TRBV7-9	TGTGCCAGCGACCCACGACCGGGACAGCCCTACAATGAGCAGTTCTTC	CASDPRPGQPYNEQFF
TRBD2	-	TRBJ2-3	TRBV5-1	TGCGCCAGCAGCCGAGGGACTAGCGGGGCTCCCTCATATAGCACAGATACGCAGTATTTT	CASSRGTSGAPSYSTDTQYF
-	-	TRBJ2-7	TRBV21-1	TGTGCCAGCAGCAAAGTTTCGCGCGGACGTCACGAGCAGTACTTC	CASSKVSRGRHEQYF
TRBD1	-	TRBJ1-5	TRBV2	TGTGCCAGCAGTGGGGGACAGGGGGGGCCCCAGCATTTT	CASSGGQGGPQHF
-	-	TRBJ1-3	TRBV6-1	TGTGCCAGCAGTGATACGGGATCTGGAAACACCATATATTTT	CASSDTGSGNTIYF
TRBD1	-	TRBJ2-7	TRBV2	TGTGCCAGCAGTGTGGGGTTGGCAGGGGGCTTTGTCGAGCAGTACTTC	CASSVGLAGGFVEQYF
TRBD1	-	TRBJ2-3	TRBV19	TGTGCCAGTGCGACAGGGCCTGGCACAGATACGCAGTATTTT	CASATGPGTDTQYF
TRBD1	-	TRBJ1-3	TRBV18	TGTGCCAGCTCACCCACAAGGACAGGGGGGAGAGCTGGAAACACCATATATTTT	CASSPTRTGGRAGNTIYF
TRBD1	-	TRBJ2-7	TRBV10-1	TGCGCCAGCAGTGAGGAAAGGGACAGCCCCTACGAGCAGTACTTC	CASSEERDSPYEQYF
TRBD1	-	TRBJ2-1	TRBV19	TGTGCCAGTAGTATAGGGAGACAGGGGGCGCAGAATGAGCAGTTCTTC	CASSIGRQGAQNEQFF
TRBD1	-	TRBJ1-6	TRBV4-1	TGCGCCAGCAGCCTGGGATTTGGACAGGGGCCCGCACCCCTCCACTTT	CASSLGFGQGPAPLHF
-	-	TRBJ1-2	TRBV5-1	TGCGCCAGCAGCCCCCGGGTGGAGGCATATGGCTACACCTTC	CASSPRVEAYGYTF
TRBD1	-	TRBJ1-1	TRBV2	TGTGCCAGCAGTGATGGACAGGGGGCGAGCACTGAAGCTTTCTTT	CASSDGQGASTEAFF
TRBD1	-	TRBJ2-5	TRBV18	TGTGCCAGCTCACTCGGGACAGGGGGCACAGAGACCCAGTACTTC	CASSLGTGGTETQYF
TRBD1	-	TRBJ1-4	TRBV13	TGTGCCAGCAGAGAGACCGGGACAGAGAATGAAAAACTGTTTTTT	CASRETGTENEKLFF
-	-	TRBJ2-7	TRBV6-5	TGTGCCAGCGGGCGTTACGAGCAGTACTTC	CASGRYEQYF
-	once	TRBJ1-2	TRBV9	TGTGCCAGCAGCCCCTCGCTAGAGGTCCAAGTCGGCTACACCTTC	CASSPSLEVQVGYTF
-	once	TRBJ2-2	TRBV28	TGTGCCAGCTGGGGAGGCACCGGGGAGCTGTTTTTT	CASWGGTGELFF
-	-	TRBJ1-5	TRBV6-1	TGTGCCAGCAGTGATACCGCAGGGGTGGGTCAGCCCCAGCATTTT	CASSDTAGVGQPQHF
-	-	TRBJ2-7	TRBV5-1	TGCGCCAGCAGCCAACAACAGGGGTCGGGGGACGAGCAGTACTTC	CASSQQQGSGDEQYF
TRBD1	-	TRBJ2-5	TRBV6-5	TGTGCCAGCGGACAGGGGGCACGGGAGACCCAGTACTTC	CASGQGARETQYF
TRBD1	-	TRBJ1-5	TRBV2	TGTGCCAGCAGTGTAGACAGGGGAAATCAGCCCCAGCATTTT	CASSVDRGNQPQHF
-	-	TRBJ1-1	TRBV4-1	TGCGCCAGCAGGGGGGGGATGAACACTGAAGCTTTCTTT	CASRGGMNTEAFF
-	-	TRBJ1-2	TRBV2	TGTGCCAGCAGCCTCACAGGGCTCTATGGCTACACCTTC	CASSLTGLYGYTF
-	-	TRBJ1-1	TRBV5-4	TGTGCCAGCAGCTTTTACACTGAAGCTTTCTTT	CASSFYTEAFF
TRBD1	once	TRBJ2-3	TRBV5-1	TGCGCCAGCAGCTTGGCTCGGCAGGGGGCCGCAGATACGCAGTATTTT	CASSLARQGAADTQYF
-	-	TRBJ1-1	TRBV28	TGTGCCTCCAGGCAGCGGAACACTGAAGCTTTCTTT	CASRQRNTEAFF
-	few	TRBJ2-5	TRBV5-4	TGTGCCAGCAGCCCGTCACTGGGGACGGAGACCCAGTACTTC	CASSPSLGTETQYF
-	-	TRBJ2-3	TRBV7-2	TGTGCCAGCAGCTCACAGATTAGCACAGATACGCAGTATTTT	CASSSQISTDTQYF
-	few	TRBJ1-1	TRBV28	TGTGCCAGCAGCACTGGGTGGACTGAAGCTTTCTTT	CASSTGWTEAFF
TRBD2	-	TRBJ2-3	TRBV27	TGTGCCAGCAGTGCCCTAGCGGGCCGGTCAACTAGCACAGATACGCAGTATTTT	CASSALAGRSTSTDTQYF
-	-	TRBJ2-1	TRBV7-3	TGTGCCAGCAGCTTAGGCTACAATGAGCAGTTCTTC	CASSLGYNEQFF
-	-	TRBJ1-2	TRBV28	TGTGCCAGCAGTCCGCGGTCAAACTATGGCTACACCTTC	CASSPRSNYGYTF
-	-	TRBJ2-7	TRBV27	TGTGCCAGCAGGGTTATCGGGGCCTACGAGCAGTACTTC	CASRVIGAYEQYF
TRBD1	-	TRBJ1-5	TRBV15	TGTGCCACCAGCAGAGATCGGCAGGGGGCAGGCCAGCCCCAGCATTTT	CATSRDRQGAGQPQHF
-	-	TRBJ2-3	TRBV20-1	TGCAGTGCAAAAAGCAGGGATACGCAGTATTTT	CSAKSRDTQYF
TRBD1	-	TRBJ1-4	TRBV7-6	TGTGCCAGCAGCGCAGACACAGGGGGGAATGAAAAACTGTTTTTT	CASSADTGGNEKLFF
TRBD1	-	TRBJ1-2	TRBV10-3	TGTGCCATCAGTGAGGACCCGGGACAGAAAAACTATGGCTACACCTTC	CAISEDPGQKNYGYTF